This TCR beta chain was obtained from a study of T cells after yellow fever vaccination. Template switching by 5'RACE produced TCR cDNA, adding a universal primer site and UMIs. TCRdb reprocessed the 5' RACE reads with MiXCR, giving one entry per CDR3 protein. The profile shows approximately 600,000 distinct CDR3 sequences, about 12% of them singletons. The CDR3 is 16 amino acids. The ends lost 0 bases at V and 2 bases at J; junction bases unmatched: 7. Germline CDR1 is DFQATT and CDR2 is SNEGSKA (reference sequence). The chain joins TRBV20-1 to TRBJ2-3; 8 nucleotides agree with TRBD1. This TCR came from a man aged 25 to 40 who received the YFV17D yellow fever vaccine. Here the sequenced sample was PBMCs, taken on the day of the yellow fever booster vaccination. This CDR3 reads CSARDLRDRNTDTQYF. The CDR3 region has the DNA TGCAGTGCTAGAGATTTGAGGGACAGGAACACAGATACGCAGTATTTT.